Below are 24 T cell receptor beta chains sequenced from a single sample in a study of shared clonotypes between healthy human individuals. Generated by immunoSEQ multiplex PCR, the TCRdb table keeps only in-frame clones and is missing some. Of around 690,000 clones in the sample, 90% were seen once. Sequenced material: memory CD8+ T cells from PBMCs. Subset of the sample: CD45RO+ cells pooled with CCR7-negative TemRA cells. These receptors all stem from a man younger than 35 in good health. Some clones in this sample may be carry-over from other donors' samples.

This clone showed up just once. This chain connects TRBV4-1 to TRBJ1-2; 7 bases are a match to TRBD1. This CDR3 spans 16 amino acids. Germline CDR1 is MGHRA and CDR2 is YSYEKL. Trimming at V came to 2 bases and at J to 8 bases, leaving 14 bases not matched to a gene. CDR3 nucleotides: TGCGCCAGCAGCCAACTACCCGGACAGGCAAGGAAAGGCTACACCTTC. It translates to CASSQLPGQARKGYTF.

The CDR3 DNA sequence: TGTGCCACCAGCAGAGGGACAGGGAGAAAATTTGAAGCTTTCTTT. It translates to CATSRGTGRKFEAFF. The chain combines TRBV15 with TRBJ1-1; 8 positions match TRBD1. With V trimmed by 1 base and J by 7 bases, 8 bases remained unmatched. This CDR3 is built from 15 residues. The germline CDR1 and CDR2 sequences are LNHNV and YYDKDF (reference sequence).

The J gene is TRBJ2-7, the V gene TRBV11-2; 9 bases are a match to TRBD1. Germline V gene sequence: CDR1 SGHAT, CDR2 FQNNGV. Trimming cost V 1 base and J 4 bases; bases outside gene matches: 5. There are 15 residues in the CDR3. CDR3 in amino acids: CASSLGTGEGYEQYF. CDR3 coding DNA: TGTGCCAGCAGCTTAGGGACAGGGGAAGGGTACGAGCAGTACTTC.

The chain couples TRBV10-3 to TRBJ1-1, with TRBD1 matching 9 bases. V lost 6 bases to trimming and J lost 5 bases; unmatched junction nucleotides: 7. The germline V gene has CDR1 ENHRY and CDR2 SYGVKD. The CDR3 extends over 14 amino acids. In DNA form, the CDR3 reads TGTGCCATCAGCGATGCCGGGACAGGGACTGAAGCTTTCTTT. As protein: CAISDAGTGTEAFF.

Here the CDR3 DNA reads TGTGCCAGCAGTATTAACACCGGGGAGCTGTTTTTT. Protein product: CASSINTGELFF. V gene TRBV27 combines with J gene TRBJ2-2; no reliable D call. Germline lookup yields CDR1 MNHEY and CDR2 SMNVEV (reference sequence). The CDR3 loop spans 12 amino acids. V shed 5 bases and J shed 2 bases, with 3 bases lying between them.

The CDR3 DNA follows: TGTGCCAGGGGACATGGCTACACCTTC. It is translated as CARGHGYTF. This chain connects TRBV7-3 to TRBJ1-2; D may be TRBD1 (5 bases). V gave up 9 bases and J gave up 6 bases, with 5 bases separating them. The germline V gene encodes CDR1 SGHTA and CDR2 FQGTGA. CDR3 length: 9 residues.

The chain uses TRBV7-6 and TRBJ2-7; weak D call: TRBD1 (6 bases). Germline V gene data show CDR1 as SGHVS and CDR2 as FNYEAQ. V shed 5 bases and J shed 0 bases, with 17 bases lying between them. This CDR3 comprises 16 residues. CDR3 DNA: TGTGCCAGCAGCCCGGGGTACACAGGGAGCTCCTACGAGCAGTACTTC. Protein product: CASSPGYTGSSYEQYF.

The genes are TRBV19 and TRBJ1-1; D possibly corresponds to TRBD1 (5 bases). CDR1 LNHDA and CDR2 SQIVND come from the germline V gene (reference sequence). Trimming shortened V by 7 bases and J by 1 base, and 7 bases separated the two germline ends. The CDR3 is made up of 12 amino acids. CDR3 sequence reads: CASTRENTEAFF. The CDR3 nucleotides read TGTGCCAGTACCAGGGAGAACACTGAAGCTTTCTTT.

J is TRBJ2-1 and V is TRBV9; 11 bases are a match to TRBD2. Germline V lookup: CDR1 SGDLS, CDR2 YYNGEE. The junction had 7 bases not matched to a gene; V was cut back by 3 bases and J by 8 bases. This CDR3 comprises 15 residues. The CDR3 DNA reads as TGTGCCAGCAGCGGTAGCGGGAGGGCCATGGATGAGCAGTTCTTC. This encodes CASSGSGRAMDEQFF.

The chain joins TRBV7-3 to TRBJ2-1; maybe TRBD2 (6 bases). CDR3 size: 15 residues. Germline CDR1 is SGHTA and CDR2 is FQGTGA. Between the trimmed V and J ends, which lost 2 bases and 7 bases, there was a span of 15 bases. Here the CDR3 reads CASSLGVADSNEQFF. Here the CDR3 DNA reads TGTGCCAGCAGCTTAGGAGTAGCGGATTCGAATGAGCAGTTCTTC.

The genes are TRBV5-1 and TRBJ2-7, with 9 bases fitting TRBD1. Germline lookup yields CDR1 SGHRS and CDR2 YFSETQ. Trimming removed 3 bases from V and 7 bases from J; junction bases left unmatched: 11. The CDR3 consists of 15 residues. The CDR3 DNA is TGCGCCAGCAGCTCGACAGGGGGATCTCTTGTGGAGCAGTACTTC. The encoded protein is CASSSTGGSLVEQYF. Variable domain in full (rest from reference TRBV5-1 and TRBJ2-7): KAGVTQTPRYLIKTRGQQVTLSCSPISGHRSVSWYQQTPGQGLQFLFEYFSETQRNKGNFPGRFSGRQFSNSRSEMNVSTLELGDSALYLCASSSTGGSLVEQYFGPGTRLTVT.

The rearrangement joins TRBV2 to TRBJ1-4, with D unresolved. The CDR3 is made up of 12 amino acids. V dropped 5 bases and J dropped 6 bases, with 7 bases sitting between them. Germline-derived CDR1 and CDR2 are SNHLY and FYNNEI. The CDR3 sequence: CASSPRDEKLFF. CDR3 coding DNA: TGTGCCAGCAGTCCGCGAGATGAAAAACTGTTTTTT. The full variable domain, completed using reference TRBV2 and TRBJ1-4, is EPEVTQTPSHQVTQMGQEVILRCVPISNHLYFYWYRQILGQKVEFLVSFYNNEISEKSEIFDDQFSVERPDGSNFTLKIRSTKLEDSAMYFCASSPRDEKLFFGSGTQLSVL.

The chain links TRBV27 to TRBJ2-2; D remains ambiguous. The germline V and J ends were trimmed by 7 bases and 6 bases, with 12 bases remaining between them. This CDR3 is built from 13 residues. Germline CDR1 MNHEY, CDR2 SMNVEV (reference sequence). The CDR3 bases are TGTGCCAGCACCAACGTATTTTCCGGGGAGCTGTTTTTT. It translates to CASTNVFSGELFF.

This chain joins TRBV6-1 and TRBJ2-1; no clear D gene. CDR1 is MNHNS, CDR2 SASEGT, per germline. Trimming pared 4 bases from V and 6 bases from J, leaving 4 bases between. The CDR3 is 11 residues long. DNA for the CDR3: TGTGCCAGCAGTGTCGGCAATGAGCAGTTCTTC. The encoded protein is CASSVGNEQFF.

The chain joins TRBV21-1 to TRBJ2-1; TRBD1 reflects the table's D call only, with no check against the DNA. TRBV21-1 is labeled a pseudogene. This CDR3 contains 17 residues. The CDR3 DNA is TGTGCCAGCAGCAAGCCGGCAGGGGTCCTCTCCTACAATGAGCAGTTCTTC. Residues: CASSKPAGVLSYNEQFF.

This chain connects TRBV7-7 to TRBJ2-2; unclear D gene. There are 14 residues in the CDR3. Germline assignment: CDR1 SSHAT and CDR2 FNYEAQ (reference sequence). Trimming removed 3 bases from V and 2 bases from J, with 7 bases in between. CDR3 region: CASSFSENTGELFF. The CDR3 nucleotides read TGTGCCAGCAGCTTTTCGGAAAACACCGGGGAGCTGTTTTTT.

The rearrangement links TRBV19 to TRBJ1-1; the match to TRBD1 covers 9 bases. CDR1 is LNHDA, CDR2 SQIVND, per germline (reference sequence). With V trimmed by 8 bases and J by 3 bases, 4 bases remained unmatched. CDR3 size: 13 residues. Written as DNA, the CDR3 is TGTGCCAGTGAGAACAGGGGGCACACTGAAGCTTTCTTT. This sequence encodes CASENRGHTEAFF. Variable domain in full (rest from reference TRBV19 and TRBJ1-1): DGGITQSPKYLFRKEGQNVTLSCEQNLNHDAMYWYRQDPGQGLRLIYYSQIVNDFQKGDIAEGYSVSREKKESFPLTVTSAQKNPTAFYLCASENRGHTEAFFGQGTRLTVV.

In the case of this clone: At the DNA level, this CDR3 is encoded by other sequences in the same sample as well. The chain's CDR3 is CASSLQGSNQPQHF. DNA for the CDR3: TGTGCCAGCAGTTTACAGGGTAGCAATCAGCCCCAGCATTTT. The chain employs TRBV27 and TRBJ1-5, with D tentatively TRBD1 (5 bases). The CDR3 covers 14 residues. The germline V and J ends were trimmed by 2 bases and 0 bases, with 5 bases remaining between them. Germline V gene sequence: CDR1 MNHEY, CDR2 SMNVEV (reference sequence).

The genes are TRBV28 and TRBJ2-3; 7 bases are a match to TRBD2. The V and J ends lost 6 bases and 2 bases, in that order; junction bases with no gene match: 11. This CDR3 region has 16 residues. Germline V gives CDR1 MDHEN, CDR2 SYDVKM. For the CDR3, the DNA is TGTGCCAGCAGCCGCCCTTCTAGCGGATACACAGATACGCAGTATTTT. Protein product: CASSRPSSGYTDTQYF.

The chain carries TRBV13 and TRBJ2-5; D gene uncertain. The CDR3 contains 16 residues. V lost 5 bases and J lost 3, with 19 bases in between. The germline V gene encodes CDR1 PRHDT and CDR2 FYEKMQ (reference sequence). CDR3 in amino acids: CASSQDTAAGEETQYF. In DNA, the CDR3 is TGTGCCAGCAGCCAAGACACTGCCGCTGGGGAAGAGACCCAGTACTTC. The complete variable domain, with remaining parts taken from reference TRBV13 and TRBJ2-5, reads AAGVIQSPRHLIKEKRETATLKCYPIPRHDTVYWYQQGPGQDPQFLISFYEKMQSDKGSIPDRFSAQQFSDYHSELNMSSLELGDSALYFCASSQDTAAGEETQYFGPGTRLLVL.

V gene TRBV9 combines with J gene TRBJ2-1; 7 positions match TRBD2. There are 13 residues in the CDR3. Per the germline V gene, CDR1 is SGDLS and CDR2 is YYNGEE. J was trimmed by 9 bases and V by 1 base; bases with no gene match: 4. This CDR3 reads CASSVTSDAEQFF. The CDR3 coding sequence is TGTGCCAGCAGCGTAACTAGCGATGCTGAGCAGTTCTTC.

The chain joins TRBV29-1 to TRBJ2-3, with TRBD2 matching 7 bases. V was pared by 6 bases and J by 1 base, with 10 bases of the junction left unmatched. CDR3 length: 15 amino acids. CDR1 is SQVTM and CDR2 is ANQGSEA in the germline V gene. CDR3 residues: CSVYGGGAGTDTQYF. In DNA form, the CDR3 reads TGCAGCGTCTATGGGGGAGGGGCTGGCACAGATACGCAGTATTTT.

This clone appeared a few times. The gene calls are TRBV19 and TRBJ1-4, with unresolved D. The CDR3 is 12 residues long. V gave up 2 bases and J gave up 8 bases, with 6 bases separating them. The germline gives CDR1 LNHDA, CDR2 SQIVND (reference sequence). CDR3 coding DNA: TGTGCCAGTAGTATATTCGGGGAAAAACTGTTTTTT. This gives the protein CASSIFGEKLFF.

The V and J genes are TRBV11-2 and TRBJ1-2; D is undetermined. The CDR3 covers 12 residues. Per the germline V gene, CDR1 is SGHAT and CDR2 is FQNNGV. Between the trimmed V and J ends, which lost 3 bases and 8 bases, there was a span of 10 bases. In DNA, the CDR3 is TGTGCCAGCAGCTTTCATTCGGAGGGCTACACCTTC. Its protein product is CASSFHSEGYTF.